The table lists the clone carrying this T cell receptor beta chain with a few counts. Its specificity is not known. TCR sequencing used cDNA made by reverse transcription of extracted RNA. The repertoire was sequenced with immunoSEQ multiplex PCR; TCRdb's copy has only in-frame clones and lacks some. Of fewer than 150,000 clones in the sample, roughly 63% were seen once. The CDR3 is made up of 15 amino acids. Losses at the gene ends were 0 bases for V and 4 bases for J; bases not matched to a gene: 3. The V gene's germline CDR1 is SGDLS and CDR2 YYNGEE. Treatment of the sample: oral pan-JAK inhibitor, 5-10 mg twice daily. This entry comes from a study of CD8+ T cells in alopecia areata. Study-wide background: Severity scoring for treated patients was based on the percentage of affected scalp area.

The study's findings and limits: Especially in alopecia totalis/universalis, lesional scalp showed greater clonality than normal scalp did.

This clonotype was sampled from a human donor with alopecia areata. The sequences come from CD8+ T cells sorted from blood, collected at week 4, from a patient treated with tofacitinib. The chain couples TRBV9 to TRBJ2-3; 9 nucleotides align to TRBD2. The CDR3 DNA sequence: TGTGCCAGCAGCGTAGGAAGGACTAGCGCAGATACGCAGTATTTT. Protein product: CASSVGRTSADTQYF. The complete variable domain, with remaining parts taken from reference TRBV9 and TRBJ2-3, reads DSGVTQTPKHLITATGQRVTLRCSPRSGDLSVYWYQQSLDQGLQFLIQYYNGEERAKGNILERFSAQQFPDLHSELNLSSLELGDSALYFCASSVGRTSADTQYFGPGTRLTVL.